This TCR beta chain was retrieved from a study of cytomegalovirus exposure and HLA in healthy donors. Whole-study context: Of the donors genotyped, approximately 430 in all, about 80% fell in the Caucasian-associated ancestry cluster.

The PCR made use of 60 Vbeta and 13 Jbeta primers. The table came from immunoSEQ multiplex PCR; TCRdb's copy has only in-frame clones and leaves some out. The sample includes hundreds of thousands of clones, around 73% of them seen just once. Germline V gene sequence: CDR1 SGHAT, CDR2 FQNNGV. The CDR3 has 14 residues. Trimming removed 6 bases from V and 10 bases from J; junction bases left unmatched: 7. This clone showed up just a few times. V is TRBV11-2 and J is TRBJ2-1, with 12 bases identical to TRBD2. This receptor was identified in a male donor in good health and CMV-seronegative. The sequencing input was PBMCs. The CDR3 here is CASSETSGRGEQFF. For the CDR3, the DNA is TGTGCCAGCAGTGAGACTAGCGGGAGAGGGGAGCAGTTCTTC.